This TCR beta chain was retrieved from a study of radiation and T cells in renal cell carcinoma. Only in-frame clones appear in the TCRdb table, and some are missing; sequencing was by immunoSEQ multiplex PCR. The table records about 50,000 clones, 75% to 85% of them present only once. Time point in this sample: baseline pretreatment blood. As for treatment: 15 Gy SBRT to primary tumor, nephrectomy 4 weeks later. Radiation-treated patients gave blood at baseline, week 2 and week 4. The patient's renal cell carcinoma had clear cell pathology. This CDR3 is 14 amino acids long. Germline CDR1 and CDR2: MGHRA and YSYEKL. The V gene lost 3 bases and the J gene lost 1 base, with 10 bases spanning the gap.

This specimen was blood, taken from a patient whose treatment included radiotherapy and nephrectomy. The TCR was taken from a woman between 65 and 79 years old with renal cell carcinoma. V and J are TRBV4-1 and TRBJ2-7; D perhaps matches TRBD2 (5 bases). The CDR3 loop reads CASSHREGSYEQYF. The CDR3 DNA reads as TGCGCCAGCAGCCACCGGGAAGGGTCCTACGAGCAGTACTTC.